The clone carrying this T cell receptor beta chain occurred a few times. The antigen is undetermined. These data come from a study of vaccination and CD4 T cells after COVID-19. Study-level information: Each post-COVID sample was drawn after diagnosis, and the median interval was roughly 100 days (range 35 to 161).

Sequencing of DNA taken from cultured CD4+ T cells relied on the Oncomine TCR Beta short-read assay. TCRdb passed the PCR reads through MiXCR, listing each CDR3 protein once. Altogether roughly 12,000 distinct CDR3 sequences are present, around 59% being singletons, with the ten largest covering over 9.5%. This CDR3 is built from 18 residues. CDR1 DFQATT and CDR2 SNEGSKA come from the germline V gene (reference sequence). Trimming cost V 0 bases and J 3 bases; bases outside gene matches: 7. Documented treatment: approximately 11-day PBMC culture with coronavirus spike peptide pools or control peptides (ViraFEST assay). For ViraFEST, peptide pools expanded antigen-specific T cells, after which the TCRs were sequenced.

The rearrangement uses TRBV20-1 and TRBJ2-6; 11 nucleotides align to TRBD1. Source material: CD4+ T cells from blood, cultured in vitro. The receptor's source is a human donor who had recovered from COVID-19. The CDR3 loop reads CSARDTGQGAGGANVLTF. The CDR3, as DNA: TGCAGTGCTAGAGATACAGGACAGGGGGCTGGTGGGGCCAACGTCCTGACTTTC.